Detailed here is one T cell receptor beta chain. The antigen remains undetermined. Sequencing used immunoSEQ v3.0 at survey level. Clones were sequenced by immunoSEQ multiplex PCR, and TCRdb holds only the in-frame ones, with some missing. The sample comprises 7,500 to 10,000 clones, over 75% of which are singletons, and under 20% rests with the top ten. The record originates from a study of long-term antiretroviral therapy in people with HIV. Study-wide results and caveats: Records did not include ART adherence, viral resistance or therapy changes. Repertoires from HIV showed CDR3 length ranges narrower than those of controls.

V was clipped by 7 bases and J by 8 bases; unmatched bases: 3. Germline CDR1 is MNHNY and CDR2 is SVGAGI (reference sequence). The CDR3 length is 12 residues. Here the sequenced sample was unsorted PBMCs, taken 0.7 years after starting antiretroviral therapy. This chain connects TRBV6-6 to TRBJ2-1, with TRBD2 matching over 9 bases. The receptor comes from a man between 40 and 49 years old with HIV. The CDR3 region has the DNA TGTGCCAGCAAAATAGCGGGAGATGAGCAGTTCTTC. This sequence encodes CASKIAGDEQFF.